What follows are 13 T cell receptor beta chains derived from one specimen sequenced in a study of control samples from healthy donors and cancer patients. Clones were sequenced by immunoSEQ multiplex PCR, and TCRdb holds only the in-frame ones, with some missing. The sample lists tens of thousands of clones, 70% to 90% occurring once. Source material: PBMCs. These receptors all come from a woman between 50 and 59 years old with lung cancer.

V gene TRBV11-2 combines with J gene TRBJ1-1; D not certain. The V end lost 0 bases, the J end lost 4 bases, and 9 bases lay between the germline ends. CDR3 length: 14 residues. From germline, CDR1 is SGHAT and CDR2 FQNNGV. The CDR3 is CASSLDLFGTEAFF. CDR3 bases: TGTGCCAGCAGCTTAGACCTATTCGGCACTGAAGCTTTCTTT.

J is TRBJ1-2 and V is TRBV7-2, with 9 bases matching TRBD1. Germline-derived CDR1 and CDR2 are SGHTA and FQGNSA. The V and J ends lost 5 bases and 8 bases, in that order; junction bases with no gene match: 9. This CDR3 contains 14 residues. The CDR3 DNA reads TGTGCCAGCAGCGCAGCCCGACAGGGGGTGGGCTACACCTTC. Amino acids: CASSAARQGVGYTF.

The chain combines TRBV27 with TRBJ2-7; the D is unclear. The germline V gene has CDR1 MNHEY and CDR2 SMNVEV (reference sequence). CDR3 length: 14 residues. Trimming removed 5 bases from V and 3 bases from J, with 14 bases in between. For the CDR3, the DNA is TGTGCCAGCAGTCCAACCCCCACTCGCTACGAGCAGTACTTC. Encoded protein: CASSPTPTRYEQYF.

This clone was detected only a few times. This chain connects TRBV27 to TRBJ2-2, with D possibly TRBD2 on 6 matching bases. This CDR3 spans 16 amino acids. The ends were cut back, 5 bases at V and 0 bases at J, with 13 bases in the middle. Germline CDR1 and CDR2: MNHEY and SMNVEV (reference sequence). In nucleotides, the CDR3 is TGTGCCAGCAGTCCCCGGAGGGAAGCGAACACCGGGGAGCTGTTTTTT. Amino acids: CASSPRREANTGELFF.

The chain employs TRBV3-1 (or the pseudogene TRBV3-2) and TRBJ1-1; 9 bases align to TRBD1. Germline V lookup: CDR1 LGHDT, CDR2 YNNKEL (reference sequence). The CDR3 is 13 amino acids. The junction had 6 bases not matched to a gene; V was cut back by 3 bases and J by 10 bases. The CDR3 is CASSHSPGQGAFF. CDR3 nucleotide sequence: TGTGCCAGCAGCCACTCCCCGGGACAGGGAGCTTTCTTT.

CDR3 in amino acids: CASSFRFRTDQPQHF. The CDR3 coding sequence is TGTGCCAGCAGCTTTAGGTTCCGGACCGATCAGCCCCAGCATTTT. The chain carries TRBV28 and TRBJ1-5; D unresolved. This CDR3 comprises 15 residues. CDR1 MDHEN and CDR2 SYDVKM come from the germline V gene. The V and J ends lost 6 bases and 5 bases respectively, with 17 bases between them.

The DNA for the CDR3 is TGTGCCAGCAGCAATACGGTGGACACCATATATTTT. This encodes CASSNTVDTIYF. This sequence joins TRBV9 and TRBJ1-3; D gene uncertain. V was clipped by 4 bases and J by 8 bases, with 10 bases between them. From germline, CDR1 is SGDLS and CDR2 YYNGEE. CDR3 length: 12 amino acids.

The chain carries TRBV6-5 and TRBJ2-7; 8 positions match TRBD1. V lost 5 bases to trimming and J lost 7 bases; unmatched junction nucleotides: 4. Germline V gene sequence: CDR1 MNHEY, CDR2 SVGAGI. The CDR3 is 12 residues long. CDR3 coding DNA: TGTGCCAGCAGTCCACGACAGGGGGAGCAGTACTTC. Translated: CASSPRQGEQYF.

The chain recombines TRBV6-1 with TRBJ1-3, with 7 bases aligning to TRBD1. Germline CDR1 MNHNS, CDR2 SASEGT. The CDR3 covers 17 residues. J was trimmed by 0 bases and V by 2 bases; bases with no gene match: 7. The CDR3 nucleotides are TGTGCCAGCAGTGAACGCCAGGGGGGCGGCTCTGGAAACACCATATATTTT. Its protein is CASSERQGGGSGNTIYF.

The V and J genes are TRBV7-3 and TRBJ1-1, with D possibly matching TRBD1 (5 bases). CDR3 length: 15 residues. Trimming shortened V by 5 bases and J by 1 base, and 14 bases separated the two germline ends. Germline assignment: CDR1 SGHTA and CDR2 FQGTGA. CDR3 residues: CASSPGGGANTEAFF. The DNA of the CDR3 is TGTGCCAGCAGCCCCGGGGGTGGGGCGAACACTGAAGCTTTCTTT.

The gene calls are TRBV2 and TRBJ1-6, with 9 bases fitting TRBD1. V lost 6 bases to trimming and J lost 10 bases; unmatched junction nucleotides: 10. The germline gives CDR1 SNHLY, CDR2 FYNNEI. There are 15 residues in the CDR3. The CDR3 DNA is TGTGCCAGCAGGCTCCGGGACAGGGAAGGCTCACCCCTCCACTTT. Amino acid sequence: CASRLRDREGSPLHF.

The V call is TRBV21-1, the J call TRBJ2-7; the tabulated D call, TRBD1, remains unverified against the DNA. TRBV21-1 is described as a pseudogene. This CDR3 contains 24 residues. In DNA, the CDR3 is TGTGCCAGCAGCAAAGCTCAATACCCTGTGAGGACAGAAAACTCGACACCCCAAACCTACGAGCAGTACTTC. This sequence encodes CASSKAQYPVRTENSTPQTYEQYF.

The V and J genes are TRBV12-5 and TRBJ1-5; 7 nucleotides line up with TRBD1. Germline CDR1 reads LGHNT; CDR2 reads FRNRAP. The CDR3 has 18 amino acids. J lost 0 bases, V lost 0 bases, and 8 bases had no gene match. The CDR3 sequence is CASGLVLGTGVSNQPQHF. In DNA form, the CDR3 reads TGTGCTAGTGGTTTGGTACTCGGTACAGGGGTTAGCAATCAGCCCCAGCATTTT.